Below, 20 T cell receptor beta chains from the same sample are listed, as sequenced in a study of blood T cell repertoires in COVID-19. Only in-frame clones appear in the TCRdb table, and some are missing; sequencing was by immunoSEQ multiplex PCR. The sample has under 300,000 clones, approximately 88% seen once. Sequencing was done on a sample of peripheral blood. These receptors originate from a man aged 45 to 65 with acute or convalescent COVID-19.

The rearrangement links TRBV9 to TRBJ2-5, with D hard to call. V gave up 0 bases and J gave up 4 bases, with 10 bases separating them. The CDR3 has 14 residues. Germline V gene sequence: CDR1 SGDLS, CDR2 YYNGEE. The CDR3 coding sequence is TGTGCCAGCAGCGTAGACGGGTCTGGAGAGACCCAGTACTTC. Residues: CASSVDGSGETQYF.

This chain joins TRBV10-3 and TRBJ1-1; possibly TRBD1 for D (5 bases). The CDR3 consists of 13 residues. The germline V gene has CDR1 ENHRY and CDR2 SYGVKD. Trimming took 4 bases from V and 6 from J, leaving 12 bases between them. The chain's CDR3 is CAISVNRQPEAFF. In DNA form, the CDR3 reads TGTGCCATCAGTGTAAACAGGCAACCTGAAGCTTTCTTT.

The chain carries TRBV10-3 and TRBJ2-5; D is possibly TRBD2 (5 bases). This CDR3 has 13 amino acids. Between the trimmed V and J ends, which lost 7 bases and 2 bases, there was a span of 11 bases. Germline V gives CDR1 ENHRY, CDR2 SYGVKD. This CDR3 reads CAITRAVQETQYF. The CDR3 DNA is TGTGCCATCACGAGGGCAGTTCAAGAGACCCAGTACTTC.

The rearrangement joins TRBV4-2 to TRBJ2-7, with 8 bases that match TRBD2. Per the germline V gene, CDR1 is LGHNA and CDR2 is YNFKEQ. This CDR3 contains 16 residues. V shed 0 bases, J shed 6 bases, and the junction held 10 bases outside the gene matches. This CDR3 is CASSQDRGGQAAEQYF. DNA for the CDR3: TGTGCCAGCAGCCAAGATCGGGGGGGCCAGGCGGCCGAGCAGTACTTC.

The chain employs TRBV4-1 and TRBJ2-5, with 7 bases that match TRBD1. Germline assignment: CDR1 MGHRA and CDR2 YSYEKL. V lost 5 bases to trimming and J lost 5 bases; unmatched junction nucleotides: 14. The CDR3 spans 16 residues. In DNA form, the CDR3 reads TGCGCCAGCAGCGAACCTAACAGGGGAATGTGGGAGACCCAGTACTTC. It is translated as CASSEPNRGMWETQYF.

This clone appeared a single time. V gene TRBV4-1 combines with J gene TRBJ1-1; TRBD1 is a possible D gene (5 bases). Trimming stripped 3 bases from V and 0 bases from J, with 8 bases between. CDR3 size: 14 residues. In germline, CDR1 is MGHRA, CDR2 YSYEKL. CDR3 sequence: CASSQDIMNTEAFF. CDR3 coding DNA: TGCGCCAGCAGCCAGGACATCATGAACACTGAAGCTTTCTTT.

The chain carries TRBV3-1 (or the pseudogene TRBV3-2) and TRBJ2-1; 7 positions agree with TRBD1. The germline gives CDR1 LGHDT, CDR2 YNNKEL (reference sequence). The trim removed 6 bases at V and 1 base at J, leaving 9 bases unmatched. The CDR3 runs to 16 residues. In DNA, the CDR3 is TGTGCCAGCAGGTTTGGGGGACAGAGTTCCTACAATGAGCAGTTCTTC. This sequence encodes CASRFGGQSSYNEQFF.

The J gene is TRBJ1-5, the V gene TRBV9, with D possibly TRBD1 on 6 matching bases. Germline V gene lookup returns CDR1 SGDLS and CDR2 YYNGEE. V lost 4 bases and J lost 4, with 9 bases in between. CDR3 size: 13 residues. As DNA, the CDR3 is TGTGCCAGCAGCCCAGGGGTGAATCAGCCCCAGCATTTT. Translating it yields CASSPGVNQPQHF.

This clone was observed a single time. The chain recombines TRBV7-9 with TRBJ2-2; no clear D. CDR3 size: 14 residues. Per germline, CDR1 SEHNR and CDR2 FQNEAQ (reference sequence). The ends were cut back, 1 base at V and 2 bases at J, with 5 bases in the middle. As DNA, the CDR3 is TGTGCCAGCAGCTTAGGTAGAAACACCGGGGAGCTGTTTTTT. Residues: CASSLGRNTGELFF.

V usage is TRBV27 and J usage is TRBJ1-2; tentatively, D is TRBD1 (6 bases). Deletions cut 4 bases from V and 5 bases from J, with 14 bases between. This CDR3 is 14 amino acids long. Germline lookup yields CDR1 MNHEY and CDR2 SMNVEV (reference sequence). The CDR3 DNA reads as TGTGCCAGCAGTTCAGGGGTCGGTCTGTATGGCTACACCTTC. It is translated as CASSSGVGLYGYTF.

The count of this clone is one. One end of the junction does not line up with germline, which may come from a read error. The rearrangement uses TRBV6-5 and TRBJ1-5; no clear D gene. The V gene's germline CDR1 is MNHEY and CDR2 SVGAGI. There are 15 residues in the CDR3. CDR3 nucleotide sequence: TGTGCCAGCATTTACGACATCTCTAGCAATCAGCCCCAGCATTTT. This translates into CASIYDISSNQPQHF.

The V gene is TRBV9, the J gene TRBJ1-6; 7 nucleotides match TRBD1. Per the germline V gene, CDR1 is SGDLS and CDR2 is YYNGEE. CDR3 length equals 16 residues. The trim removed 2 bases at V and 5 bases at J, leaving 7 bases unmatched. CDR3 DNA: TGTGCCAGCAGCGTCAGTGACAGGGCAGATAATTCACCCCTCCACTTT. Protein product: CASSVSDRADNSPLHF.

This chain uses TRBV5-4 with TRBJ2-7; TRBD1 agrees at 7 bases. The CDR3 sequence is 16 residues long. J lost 3 bases, V lost 3 bases, and 12 bases had no gene match. The germline V gene encodes CDR1 SGHNT and CDR2 YYREEE (reference sequence). CDR3 loop: CASSSFTGTVNYEQYF. The CDR3 coding sequence is TGTGCCAGCAGCTCCTTTACCGGGACAGTAAACTACGAGCAGTACTTC.

The chain uses TRBV15 and TRBJ2-7, with TRBD1 matching 9 bases. Germline CDR1 reads LNHNV; CDR2 reads YYDKDF (reference sequence). This CDR3 comprises 14 residues. After removal of 8 bases from V and 4 bases from J, the junction contained 9 bases not matched to a gene. CDR3 nucleotide sequence: TGTGCCACCTCAGACAGGGGGAGTGGGTACGAGCAGTACTTC. Encoded protein: CATSDRGSGYEQYF.

The J gene is TRBJ2-4, the V gene TRBV4-2, with 11 bases aligning to TRBD2. The germline V gene has CDR1 LGHNA and CDR2 YNFKEQ. V dropped 4 bases and J dropped 0; count of bases not matched to a gene: 20. CDR3 length: 22 residues. The CDR3 region is CASSLPGLAENNKILAKNIQYF. The DNA of the CDR3 is TGTGCCAGCAGCCTTCCGGGACTAGCGGAAAACAATAAAATCCTAGCCAAAAACATTCAGTACTTC.

The chain is built from TRBV29-1 and TRBJ2-1; D perhaps matches TRBD2 (7 bases). Germline V gene lookup returns CDR1 SQVTM and CDR2 ANQGSEA. The CDR3 covers 13 residues. Trimming stripped 3 bases from V and 6 bases from J, with 12 bases between. CDR3 DNA sequence: TGCAGCGTTGACCAGGCGGGGGCCAATGAGCAGTTCTTC. This encodes CSVDQAGANEQFF.

This clone has a handful of counts. The chain employs TRBV6-5 and TRBJ2-7, with 9 positions matching TRBD1. The V segment lost 4 bases and the J segment 7 bases; nucleotides outside the gene matches: 5. The CDR3 totals 13 residues. The germline V gene encodes CDR1 MNHEY and CDR2 SVGAGI. CDR3 residues: CASSWDRVGEQYF. In DNA form, the CDR3 reads TGTGCCAGCAGTTGGGACAGGGTGGGAGAGCAGTACTTC.

Details on this clone: Additional DNA sequences in this sample encode the identical CDR3. The rearrangement uses TRBV7-9 and TRBJ1-2, with 8 nucleotides matching TRBD1. CDR1 is SEHNR and CDR2 is FQNEAQ in the germline V gene (reference sequence). The CDR3 extends over 14 amino acids. V lost 2 bases, J lost 3 bases, and 2 bases stayed unmatched. The CDR3 reads CASSLNRGDYGYTF. CDR3 coding DNA: TGTGCCAGCAGCTTAAACAGGGGGGACTATGGCTACACCTTC.

This chain uses TRBV4-1 with TRBJ2-3; 8 bases are a match to TRBD1. Per germline, CDR1 MGHRA and CDR2 YSYEKL. Germline trimming cut 5 bases from V and 2 bases from J; bases unmatched to any gene: 6. The CDR3 spans 15 residues. The CDR3, as DNA: TGCGCCAGCAGCAACCGGGACAGGCCCACAGATACGCAGTATTTT. The encoded protein is CASSNRDRPTDTQYF.

The chain is built from TRBV10-1 and TRBJ2-1; 9 bases agree with TRBD1. The J segment lost 9 bases and the V segment lost 8 bases, leaving 5 bases of the junction unmatched. Per germline, CDR1 WNHNN and CDR2 SYGVQD (reference sequence). There are 12 residues in the CDR3. The CDR3 is CASRTGDGEQFF. The CDR3, as DNA: TGCGCCAGCCGGACAGGGGACGGTGAGCAGTTCTTC.